This TCR beta chain was documented in a study of cytomegalovirus exposure and HLA in healthy donors. Remarks on this clone: Its antigen is not known.

Study-wide points: TCR beta chain V- and J-gene trimming was linked, in a later analysis, to a missense variant in DCLRE1C. Most TCR sequences proved rare, with some public TCRs found in many donors. Reports showed the classifier diagnosing cytomegalovirus status with high specificity and sensitivity.

The CDR3 contains 14 residues. Germline CDR1 and CDR2: SGHRS and YFSETQ. With 2 bases removed from V and 0 bases from J, the gap between germline ends came to 5 bases. 60 Vbeta and 13 Jbeta primers were used in PCR. Method: immunoSEQ multiplex PCR; TCRdb's copy keeps in-frame clones and lacks some. The listing contains under 95,000 clones. The source material was PBMCs. The V gene is TRBV5-1, the J gene TRBJ1-4; D is uncertain. The clonotype originates from a female donor in good health and CMV-seropositive. The CDR3 DNA reads as TGCGCCAGCAGCTTTTCAGCAACTAATGAAAAACTGTTTTTT. Its translation is CASSFSATNEKLFF.